The source of this T cell receptor (beta chain) is a study of blood T cells in healthy people across ages. Using a J-beta primer mix together with a sample-barcoded 5' primer, a second PCR was run for roughly 6 to 12 cycles. Every sample gave at least 2.5 million paired-end reads containing CDR3. TCRdb ran MiXCR on the 5' RACE reads and lists one entry per CDR3 protein. The sample holds around 1,500,000 distinct CDR3 sequences, roughly 40% seen once. General study findings and limits: Age brought a roughly linear fall in TCR beta diversity measured per million T cells. Versus aged donors, long-lived donors had higher diversity and more naive CD4+ cells.

The CDR3 extends over 13 amino acids. Trimming removed 4 bases from V and 4 bases from J, with 8 bases in between. CDR1 and CDR2 (germline): LNHDA, SQIVND (reference sequence). Notes on this clonotype: Its antigen remains unidentified.

The origin of this receptor is a woman aged 18-30 years in good health. The rearrangement links TRBV19 to TRBJ2-1; D is unclear. Sequenced sample: blood. CDR3 DNA sequence: TGTGCCAGTAGTAGGCTCCCATACAATGAGCAGTTCTTC. It codes for CASSRLPYNEQFF.